The next 23 T cell receptor beta chains were all read from a single sample in a study of T-cell memory formation after mild COVID-19. TCRdb re-derived calls from the 5' RACE reads in MiXCR, one entry per CDR3 protein. The sample has roughly 510,000 distinct CDR3 sequences; around 15% are singletons. The sequenced sample was PBMCs or a T cell subset sorted from them (not recorded which). Source of these receptors: an adult woman who had mild COVID-19 (a few samples of this study predate the infection). Cell type and time point are not known.

This clonotype was seen only a few times. The chain recombines TRBV7-6 with TRBJ2-1; 12 bases line up with TRBD2. Germline V lookup: CDR1 SGHVS, CDR2 FNYEAQ. Trimming cost V 2 bases and J 3 bases; bases outside gene matches: 2. The CDR3 is 16 amino acids. The CDR3: CASSLRLAGVYNEQFF. DNA of the CDR3: TGTGCCAGCAGCTTAAGACTAGCGGGAGTCTACAATGAGCAGTTCTTC.

This clonotype was observed many times. The chain links TRBV6-2 or TRBV6-3 to TRBJ2-5, with 10 positions matching TRBD2. The CDR3 has 15 residues. CDR1 MNHEY and CDR2 SVGEGT come from the germline V gene. Trimming at V came to 5 bases and at J to 0 bases, leaving 3 bases not matched to a gene. Written as DNA, the CDR3 is TGTGCCAGCAGTCCCGGACTAGCGGACCAAGAGACCCAGTACTTC. This encodes CASSPGLADQETQYF.

This clonotype has only a few counts. The genes are TRBV12-3 or TRBV12-4 and TRBJ2-7; no reliable D call. Between the trimmed V and J ends, which lost 1 base and 6 bases, there was a span of 4 bases. The CDR3 covers 11 residues. The DNA for the CDR3 is TGTGCCAGCAGTTTAGTCGCCGAGCAGTACTTC. Translation gives CASSLVAEQYF.

There are a few counts of this clonotype. CDR3 region: CASSEAVGRNRDGYTF. The CDR3 DNA sequence: TGTGCCAGCAGTGAAGCAGTGGGCCGGAACCGGGATGGCTACACCTTC. This chain uses TRBV6-1 with TRBJ1-2, with D unclear. Looked up from germline, CDR1 is MNHNS and CDR2 is SASEGT. The V and J ends lost 0 bases and 6 bases respectively, with 17 bases between them. This CDR3 region has 16 residues.

This clonotype was seen more than once but under ten times. This chain joins TRBV13 and TRBJ2-5; D remains ambiguous. The CDR3 extends over 12 amino acids. The germline V gene has CDR1 PRHDT and CDR2 FYEKMQ (reference sequence). Trimming cost V 3 bases and J 5 bases, with 7 bases left between them. The CDR3 reads CASSFSRETQYF. As DNA, the CDR3 is TGTGCCAGCAGCTTTTCTAGGGAGACCCAGTACTTC. The full variable domain, its missing parts supplied by reference TRBV13 and TRBJ2-5, is AAGVIQSPRHLIKEKRETATLKCYPIPRHDTVYWYQQGPGQDPQFLISFYEKMQSDKGSIPDRFSAQQFSDYHSELNMSSLELGDSALYFCASSFSRETQYFGPGTRLLVL.

This clonotype was found a few times. The DNA of the CDR3 is TGCGCCAGCAGCCATCAGGCCCACAGGGACACTGAAGCTTTCTTT. The encoded protein is CASSHQAHRDTEAFF. The chain carries TRBV4-1 and TRBJ1-1; a possible D gene is TRBD1 (6 bases). Between the trimmed V and J ends, which lost 3 bases and 3 bases, there was a span of 14 bases. The CDR3 loop spans 15 amino acids. CDR1 is MGHRA and CDR2 is YSYEKL in the germline V gene.

The chain carries TRBV12-3 or TRBV12-4 and TRBJ1-1; TRBD1 matches 9 bases. The CDR3 sequence is 15 residues long. The V segment lost 6 bases and the J segment 6 bases; nucleotides outside the gene matches: 11. The CDR3 loop is CASSPRTGVYAEAFF. The CDR3 coding sequence is TGTGCCAGCAGCCCCCGGACAGGGGTTTACGCTGAAGCTTTCTTT.

This clonotype turned up a few times. V gene TRBV2 combines with J gene TRBJ1-6, with D perhaps matching TRBD1 (6 bases). Per the germline V gene, CDR1 is SNHLY and CDR2 is FYNNEI. This CDR3 contains 15 residues. Trimming pared 3 bases from V and 9 bases from J, leaving 15 bases between. This chain's CDR3 is CASSDAGAPASPLHF. CDR3 coding DNA: TGTGCCAGCAGTGATGCAGGGGCGCCTGCTTCACCCCTCCACTTT. Supplemented by reference TRBV2 and TRBJ1-6, the full variable domain reads EPEVTQTPSHQVTQMGQEVILRCVPISNHLYFYWYRQILGQKVEFLVSFYNNEISEKSEIFDDQFSVERPDGSNFTLKIRSTKLEDSAMYFCASSDAGAPASPLHFGNGTRLTVT.

The chain combines TRBV24-1 with TRBJ2-1, with D perhaps matching TRBD1 (5 bases). The germline V gene encodes CDR1 KGHDR and CDR2 SFDVKD. The CDR3 totals 15 residues. V shed 4 bases and J shed 4 bases, with 13 bases lying between them. The DNA for the CDR3 is TGTGCCACCAGTGACGTGACAGTCCTTTACAATGAGCAGTTCTTC. Translated: CATSDVTVLYNEQFF.

This clonotype occurred a few times. J is TRBJ1-1 and V is TRBV4-2; D unresolved. Germline CDR1 and CDR2: LGHNA and YNFKEQ. V gave up 0 bases and J gave up 1 base, with 12 bases separating them. The CDR3 sequence is 16 residues long. CDR3 nucleotide sequence: TGTGCCAGCAGCCAAGATCGGACTCAGCGGAACACTGAAGCTTTCTTT. Amino acids: CASSQDRTQRNTEAFF.

The chain recombines TRBV7-9 with TRBJ2-3; 7 positions match TRBD1. The J segment lost 3 bases and the V segment lost 5 bases, leaving 14 bases of the junction unmatched. Germline loops: CDR1 SEHNR, CDR2 FQNEAQ (reference sequence). CDR3 length: 17 residues. CDR3 protein: CASSPIGRGRGTDTQYF. In nucleotides, the CDR3 is TGTGCCAGCAGCCCTATCGGTAGGGGGCGCGGAACAGATACGCAGTATTTT.

The V call is TRBV7-6, the J call TRBJ2-6; D gene unclear. The CDR3 totals 15 residues. Germline V gene lookup returns CDR1 SGHVS and CDR2 FNYEAQ. Trimming removed 4 bases from V and 0 bases from J, with 7 bases in between. In DNA form, the CDR3 reads TGTGCCAGCAGCTCCAGCCGCTCTGGGGCCAACGTCCTGACTTTC. It specifies CASSSSRSGANVLTF.

The sample holds a few counts of this clonotype. This chain connects TRBV7-3 to TRBJ2-6; unclear D gene. Germline CDR1 is SGHTA and CDR2 is FQGTGA. Trimming left V 1 base short and J 2 bases short, with 3 bases between. The CDR3 has 14 residues. The chain's CDR3 is CASSLNPGANVLTF. Here the CDR3 DNA reads TGTGCCAGCAGCTTAAATCCTGGGGCCAACGTCCTGACTTTC. Complete variable domain (other parts from reference TRBV7-3 and TRBJ2-6): GAGVSQTPSNKVTEKGKYVELRCDPISGHTALYWYRQSLGQGPEFLIYFQGTGAADDSGLPNDRFFAVRPEGSVSTLKIQRTERGDSAVYLCASSLNPGANVLTFGAGSRLTVL.

This clonotype was found many times. The chain uses TRBV15 and TRBJ2-7; 10 nucleotides line up with TRBD2. The CDR3 spans 15 residues. In germline, CDR1 is LNHNV, CDR2 YYDKDF (reference sequence). The trim removed 0 bases at V and 3 bases at J, leaving 2 bases unmatched. Here the CDR3 reads CATSREASGGYEQYF. CDR3 nucleotides: TGTGCCACCAGCAGAGAGGCTAGCGGGGGCTACGAGCAGTACTTC. Combining the CDR3 with reference TRBV15 and TRBJ2-7 gives the whole variable domain DAMVIQNPRYQVTQFGKPVTLSCSQTLNHNVMYWYQQKSSQAPKLLFHYYDKDFNNEADTPDNFQSRRPNTSFCFLDIRSPGLGDTAMYLCATSREASGGYEQYFGPGTRLTVT.

This clonotype was recorded a few times. The CDR3 spells CASSLESGANVLTF. The CDR3 DNA is TGTGCCAGCTCGCTGGAATCTGGGGCCAACGTCCTGACTTTC. This chain connects TRBV4-2 to TRBJ2-6; D gene ambiguous. The CDR3 runs to 14 residues. V shed 8 bases and J shed 1 base, with 9 bases lying between them. Germline V gene data show CDR1 as LGHNA and CDR2 as YNFKEQ.

This clonotype showed up just a few times. This sequence joins TRBV7-6 and TRBJ2-3; D is unresolved. Germline-derived CDR1 and CDR2 are SGHVS and FNYEAQ. V lost 4 bases to trimming and J lost 6 bases, with 11 bases between them. This CDR3 has 13 residues. The CDR3 sequence: CASSSFMGDTQYF. The CDR3, as DNA: TGTGCCAGCAGCTCCTTTATGGGGGATACGCAGTATTTT.

The chain recombines TRBV9 with TRBJ2-1, with D maybe TRBD2 (5 bases). CDR3 length: 13 residues. Germline values: CDR1 SGDLS, CDR2 YYNGEE. V was shortened by 0 bases and J by 8 bases, with 9 bases between the two germline ends. For the CDR3, the DNA is TGTGCCAGCAGCGTAGGAGGGATCTATGAGCAGTTCTTC. Translation gives CASSVGGIYEQFF. The entire variable domain, with the rest obtained from reference TRBV9 and TRBJ2-1, is as follows: DSGVTQTPKHLITATGQRVTLRCSPRSGDLSVYWYQQSLDQGLQFLIQYYNGEERAKGNILERFSAQQFPDLHSELNLSSLELGDSALYFCASSVGGIYEQFFGPGTRLTVL.

A remark on this clonotype: One end of the junction varies from germline; a read error may be responsible. The V gene is TRBV15, the J gene TRBJ2-7; 10 bases are shared with TRBD1. CDR3 length: 15 amino acids. Looked up from germline, CDR1 is LNHNV and CDR2 is YYDKDF (reference sequence). In DNA, the CDR3 is TGTGCCACCAGCCGAGACAGGGGGCGTTCCTACGAGCAGTACTTC. Translation: CATSRDRGRSYEQYF. Looking up the rest from reference TRBV15 and TRBJ2-7 gives the full variable domain: DAMVIQNPRYQVTQFGKPVTLSCSQTLNHNVMYWYQQKSSQAPKLLFHYYDKDFNNEADTPDNFQSRRPNTSFCFLDIRSPGLGDTAMYLCATSRDRGRSYEQYFGPGTRLTVT.

V gene TRBV18 combines with J gene TRBJ2-7, with D tentatively TRBD1 (6 bases). Trimming removed 3 bases from V and 3 bases from J, with 15 bases in between. CDR1 KGHSH and CDR2 LQKENI come from the germline V gene. This CDR3 is 15 amino acids long. The CDR3 coding sequence is TGTGCCAGCTCACCTCAAGAGGGGGACGGCTACGAGCAGTACTTC. This sequence encodes CASSPQEGDGYEQYF.

V and J are TRBV18 and TRBJ1-2; D is unresolved. In germline, CDR1 is KGHSH, CDR2 LQKENI. This CDR3 contains 14 residues. V lost 3 bases and J 13 bases, leaving 21 bases between the germline ends. The CDR3 bases are TGTGCCAGCTCACCCTCGAGGGAGTACGCACTATCCACCTTC. It is translated as CASSPSREYALSTF. Drawing the rest from reference TRBV18 and TRBJ1-2, the complete variable domain is NAGVMQNPRHLVRRRGQEARLRCSPMKGHSHVYWYRQLPEEGLKFMVYLQKENIIDESGMPKERFSAEFPKEGPSILRIQQVVRGDSAAYFCASSPSREYALSTFGSGTRLTVV.

This clonotype has just a few counts. The genes are TRBV2 and TRBJ1-3; the match to TRBD1 covers 9 bases. Germline-derived CDR1 and CDR2 are SNHLY and FYNNEI. Trimming took 8 bases from V and 3 from J; bases not matched to a gene: 5. The CDR3 runs to 14 residues. The CDR3 loop reads CASQDRGVGNTIYF. Written as DNA, the CDR3 is TGTGCCAGCCAGGACAGGGGCGTTGGAAACACCATATATTTT.

This clonotype was counted between two and nine times. The chain employs TRBV7-9 and TRBJ2-2; 9 bases line up with TRBD1. The trim removed 4 bases at V and 6 bases at J, leaving 6 bases unmatched. The CDR3 spans 15 residues. In germline, CDR1 is SEHNR, CDR2 FQNEAQ (reference sequence). The CDR3 loop reads CASSYRDREAGELFF. For the CDR3, the DNA is TGTGCCAGCAGCTACCGGGACAGGGAAGCCGGGGAGCTGTTTTTT.

CDR3 sequence: CASTPGGGPVNEQFF. CDR3 in DNA: TGTGCCAGCACTCCTGGGGGGGGGCCGGTCAATGAGCAGTTCTTC. The V gene is TRBV7-9, the J gene TRBJ2-1; TRBD2 is a possible D gene (7 bases). Germline CDR1 and CDR2: SEHNR and FQNEAQ (reference sequence). Trimming stripped 7 bases from V and 6 bases from J, with 19 bases between. The CDR3 spans 15 residues.